Shown below are 21 T cell receptor beta chains from a single sample sequenced in a study of post-analysis software for immune sequencing data. General observations from the study: TRBV5-6, TRBV5-1 and TRBV20-1 were among four or five TRBV segments more frequent in patients than controls.

The library was made from cDNA and included unique molecular identifiers. A single record per CDR3 protein comes from TCRdb applying MiXCR to the PCR reads. The table includes around 500,000 distinct CDR3 sequences, 34% detected once. These receptors have no identified antigens. Material: blood. These receptors came from a girl aged 2 to 17 with multiple sclerosis.

This clonotype has a handful of counts. The CDR3 protein is CSARVPSGGYNEQFF. The CDR3 bases are TGCAGTGCTAGAGTCCCTAGCGGGGGATACAATGAGCAGTTCTTC. The chain links TRBV20-1 to TRBJ2-1; 10 bases line up with TRBD2. Per germline, CDR1 DFQATT and CDR2 SNEGSKA (reference sequence). V trimming: 1 base; J trimming: 4 bases; junction bases outside the gene matches: 4. The length of the CDR3 is 15 residues.

This clonotype was detected only once. V and J are TRBV19 and TRBJ2-1; 8 nucleotides align to TRBD1. The germline V gene encodes CDR1 LNHDA and CDR2 SQIVND (reference sequence). The CDR3 consists of 15 residues. V shed 4 bases and J 5 bases; nucleotides not matched to a gene: 7. CDR3 loop: CASSTGQDMNNEQFF. The DNA of the CDR3 is TGTGCCAGTAGTACGGGACAGGATATGAACAATGAGCAGTTCTTC. Combining the CDR3 with reference TRBV19 and TRBJ2-1 gives the whole variable domain DGGITQSPKYLFRKEGQNVTLSCEQNLNHDAMYWYRQDPGQGLRLIYYSQIVNDFQKGDIAEGYSVSREKKESFPLTVTSAQKNPTAFYLCASSTGQDMNNEQFFGPGTRLTVL.

This chain connects TRBV20-1 to TRBJ2-3; perhaps TRBD1 as D (6 bases). The V end was cut by 4 bases, the J end by 4 bases, with 21 bases between. This CDR3 is built from 16 residues. Per germline, CDR1 DFQATT and CDR2 SNEGSKA (reference sequence). The CDR3 DNA follows: TGCAGTGCTACTAATTCATACAGGGAGTCAGCAGATACGCAGTATTTT. Protein product: CSATNSYRESADTQYF.

Concerning this clonotype: A much more abundant neighbour one base away suggests this may be a read error. V usage is TRBV12-3 or TRBV12-4 and J usage is TRBJ2-3; D gene unclear. V lost 4 bases, J lost 2 bases, and 10 bases lay in between. This CDR3 comprises 14 residues. CDR3 coding DNA: TGTGCCAGCAGTTGTAGGCCGCTCACAGATACGCAGTATTTT. Translated: CASSCRPLTDTQYF.

This chain joins TRBV20-1 and TRBJ2-5; D may correspond to TRBD1 or TRBD2 (5 bases each). Trimming removed 5 bases from V and 0 bases from J, with 16 bases in between. Germline V lookup: CDR1 DFQATT, CDR2 SNEGSKA (reference sequence). The CDR3 has 15 amino acids. CDR3 in amino acids: CSAHQGGSHQETQYF. The CDR3 bases are TGCAGTGCTCATCAGGGCGGGTCCCACCAAGAGACCCAGTACTTC.

A few counts support this clonotype. V is TRBV6-5 and J is TRBJ2-5; TRBD2 might be the D (6 bases). V was shortened by 5 bases and J by 1 base, with 14 bases between the two germline ends. The CDR3 spans 15 residues. CDR1 and CDR2 (germline): MNHEY, SVGAGI. The CDR3 protein is CASSRRGPRQETQYF. DNA for the CDR3: TGTGCCAGCAGTAGGAGGGGCCCCCGCCAAGAGACCCAGTACTTC.

V is TRBV6-5 and J is TRBJ2-3; perhaps TRBD1 as D (6 bases). The germline V and J ends were trimmed by 5 bases and 2 bases, with 17 bases remaining between them. Germline CDR1 reads MNHEY; CDR2 reads SVGAGI. CDR3 length: 16 residues. The CDR3 sequence is CASSPSGGQITDTQYF. The CDR3 DNA reads as TGTGCCAGCAGTCCAAGTGGTGGACAGATCACAGATACGCAGTATTTT.

This clonotype has only a few counts. The chain recombines TRBV10-3 with TRBJ2-3, with 8 positions matching TRBD2. Germline CDR1 and CDR2: ENHRY and SYGVKD. This CDR3 has 11 amino acids. J was trimmed by 12 bases and V by 6 bases; bases with no gene match: 5. The CDR3 reads CAISNSGAQYF. In nucleotides, the CDR3 is TGTGCCATCAGCAATAGCGGGGCCCAGTATTTT.

The CDR3 sequence is CSALGATDTQYF. As DNA, the CDR3 is TGCAGCGCCCTCGGGGCCACAGATACGCAGTATTTT. The rearrangement uses TRBV29-1 and TRBJ2-3; D is tentatively TRBD1 or TRBD2 (5 bases each). CDR3 size: 12 residues. Trimming cost V 7 bases and J 2 bases, with 10 bases left between them. Germline V lookup: CDR1 SQVTM, CDR2 ANQGSEA.

This clonotype came up a few times. V and J are TRBV6-5 and TRBJ1-2; a possible D gene is TRBD1 (5 bases). The CDR3 consists of 16 residues. Per the germline V gene, CDR1 is MNHEY and CDR2 is SVGAGI. Between the trimmed V and J ends, which lost 0 bases and 1 base, there was a span of 12 bases. The CDR3 DNA is TGTGCCAGCAGTTACTCGTCCGGGACGGGTAACTATGGCTACACCTTC. Residues: CASSYSSGTGNYGYTF.

This clonotype turned up a few times. The V call is TRBV10-3, the J call TRBJ2-7; TRBD2 is a possible D gene (6 bases). The CDR3 has 13 residues. Germline lookup yields CDR1 ENHRY and CDR2 SYGVKD. Trimming took 6 bases from V and 5 from J, leaving 14 bases between them. The CDR3 DNA is TGTGCCATCAGCGATTCTAGCGAGGACGAGCAGTACTTC. This gives the protein CAISDSSEDEQYF.

The chain has TRBV7-9 and TRBJ2-7; TRBD1 is a possible D gene (5 bases). Trimming cost V 5 bases and J 0 bases, with 11 bases left between them. CDR3 size: 14 residues. Germline values: CDR1 SEHNR, CDR2 FQNEAQ (reference sequence). The CDR3 DNA is TGTGCCAGCAGCACAGGTTACAGCTCCTACGAGCAGTACTTC. This translates into CASSTGYSSYEQYF.

This chain links TRBV29-1 with TRBJ2-5, with D possibly being TRBD1 or TRBD2 (7 bases each). The CDR3 spans 11 residues. From germline, CDR1 is SQVTM and CDR2 ANQGSEA. V was clipped by 7 bases and J by 5 bases, with 11 bases between them. CDR3 in amino acids: CSGQGGETQYF. In DNA form, the CDR3 reads TGCAGCGGACAGGGAGGGGAGACCCAGTACTTC.

The chain links TRBV4-2 to TRBJ2-7; D unresolved. The CDR3 loop spans 16 amino acids. Germline V gene sequence: CDR1 LGHNA, CDR2 YNFKEQ. Trimming stripped 0 bases from V and 2 bases from J, with 14 bases between. The CDR3 nucleotides read TGTGCCAGCAGCCAAGATATAACGGGCAGCCCCTACGAGCAGTACTTC. This encodes CASSQDITGSPYEQYF.

This clonotype has only a few counts. The V gene is TRBV4-1, the J gene TRBJ2-1; TRBD2 agrees at 9 bases. Germline V gene sequence: CDR1 MGHRA, CDR2 YSYEKL. There are 17 residues in the CDR3. V gave up 4 bases and J gave up 2 bases; unmatched junction bases: 9. The DNA for the CDR3 is TGCGCCAGCAGCCCCTATGAAGTAGCGGGGGCCTACAATGAGCAGTTCTTC. Protein: CASSPYEVAGAYNEQFF.

CDR3 sequence reads: CASANTVQETQYF. The DNA of the CDR3 is TGTGCTAGTGCTAACACGGTCCAAGAGACCCAGTACTTC. J is TRBJ2-5 and V is TRBV12-5; no clear D gene. Trimming took off 7 bases at V and 1 base at J, with 10 bases between the two ends. Germline V gene lookup returns CDR1 LGHNT and CDR2 FRNRAP. This CDR3 has 13 residues.

The chain combines TRBV6-2 or TRBV6-3 with TRBJ2-7; a possible D gene is TRBD2 (6 bases). The length of the CDR3 is 15 residues. Germline assignment: CDR1 MNHEY and CDR2 SVGEGT. Trimming pared 6 bases from V and 0 bases from J, leaving 15 bases between. The CDR3 here is CASRRKGLYSYEQYF. In nucleotides, the CDR3 is TGTGCCAGCAGAAGAAAGGGACTCTACTCCTACGAGCAGTACTTC.

The chain has TRBV20-1 and TRBJ2-3; possibly TRBD2 for D (6 bases). Deletions cut 5 bases from V and 3 bases from J, with 15 bases between. The germline CDR1 and CDR2 sequences are DFQATT and SNEGSKA (reference sequence). The CDR3 length is 14 residues. CDR3 sequence reads: CSAPVGGTTDTQYF. The DNA of the CDR3 is TGCAGTGCTCCAGTCGGCGGGACGACAGATACGCAGTATTTT.

The rearrangement joins TRBV7-2 to TRBJ2-5; D might be TRBD1 (5 bases). The CDR3 is 12 amino acids. Between the trimmed V and J ends, which lost 10 bases and 5 bases, there was a span of 14 bases. Germline CDR1 reads SGHTA; CDR2 reads FQGNSA. CDR3 in amino acids: CATSAYRETQYF. DNA of the CDR3: TGTGCCACCTCAGCTTACAGGGAGACCCAGTACTTC.

This clonotype was counted only a few times. This chain joins TRBV5-1 and TRBJ2-1; D is tentatively TRBD1 or TRBD2 (5 bases each). The CDR3 is made up of 12 amino acids. Germline-derived CDR1 and CDR2 are SGHRS and YFSETQ. V lost 3 bases to trimming and J lost 6 bases, with 7 bases between them. For the CDR3, the DNA is TGCGCCAGCAGCTCGGGGACCAATGAGCAGTTCTTC. This sequence encodes CASSSGTNEQFF.

CDR3 bases: TGTGCCAGCACGCGGGGAGGGTCCTACAATGAGCAGTTCTTC. Translating gives CASTRGGSYNEQFF. The chain uses TRBV12-3 or TRBV12-4 and TRBJ2-1, with 7 positions matching TRBD2. The CDR3 sequence is 14 residues long. V was pared by 7 bases and J by 1 base, with 4 bases of the junction left unmatched.